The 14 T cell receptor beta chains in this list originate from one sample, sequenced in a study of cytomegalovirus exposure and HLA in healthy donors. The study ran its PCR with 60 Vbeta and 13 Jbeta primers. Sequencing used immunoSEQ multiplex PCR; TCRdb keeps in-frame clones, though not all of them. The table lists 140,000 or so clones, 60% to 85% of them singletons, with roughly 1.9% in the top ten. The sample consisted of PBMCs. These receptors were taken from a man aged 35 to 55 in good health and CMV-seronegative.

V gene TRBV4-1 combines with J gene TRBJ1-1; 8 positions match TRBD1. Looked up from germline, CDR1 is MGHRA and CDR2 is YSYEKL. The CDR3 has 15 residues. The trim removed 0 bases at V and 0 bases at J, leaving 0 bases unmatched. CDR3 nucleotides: TGCGCCAGCAGCCAAGACAGGGGGCTGAACACTGAAGCTTTCTTT. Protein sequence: CASSQDRGLNTEAFF.

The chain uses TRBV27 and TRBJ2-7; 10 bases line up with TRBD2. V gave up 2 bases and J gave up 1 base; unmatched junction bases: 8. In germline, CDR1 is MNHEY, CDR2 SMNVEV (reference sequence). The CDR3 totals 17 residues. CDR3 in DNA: TGTGCCAGCAGTTTACTAACCGAAGCGGGAGGGTCCTACGAGCAGTACTTC. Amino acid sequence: CASSLLTEAGGSYEQYF.

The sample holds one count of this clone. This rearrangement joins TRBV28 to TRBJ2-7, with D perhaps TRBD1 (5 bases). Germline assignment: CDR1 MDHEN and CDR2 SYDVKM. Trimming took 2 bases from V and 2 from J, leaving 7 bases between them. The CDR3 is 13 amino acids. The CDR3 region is CASSLTGPYEQYF. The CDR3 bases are TGTGCCAGCAGTTTAACAGGTCCCTACGAGCAGTACTTC.

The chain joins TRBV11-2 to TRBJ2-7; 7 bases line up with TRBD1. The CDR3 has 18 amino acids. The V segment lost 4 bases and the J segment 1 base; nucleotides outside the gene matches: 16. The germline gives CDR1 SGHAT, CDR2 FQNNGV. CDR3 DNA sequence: TGTGCCAGCAGCTCTACTCTCTCGGGACAGACAAGTTCCTACGAGCAGTACTTC. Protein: CASSSTLSGQTSSYEQYF.

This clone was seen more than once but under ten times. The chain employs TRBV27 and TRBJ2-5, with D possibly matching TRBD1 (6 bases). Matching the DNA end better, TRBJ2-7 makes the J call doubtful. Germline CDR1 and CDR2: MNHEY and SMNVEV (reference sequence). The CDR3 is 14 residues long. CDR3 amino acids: CASSLTGSPYEQYF. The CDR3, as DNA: TGTGCCAGCAGTTTAACAGGGTCCCCCTACGAGCAGTACTTC.

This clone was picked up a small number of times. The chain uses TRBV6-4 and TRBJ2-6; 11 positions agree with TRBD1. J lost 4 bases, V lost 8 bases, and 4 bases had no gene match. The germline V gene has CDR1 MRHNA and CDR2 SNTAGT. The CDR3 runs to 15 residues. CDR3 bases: TGTGCCAGCGGGACAGGGGGTCACGGGGCCAACGTCCTGACTTTC. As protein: CASGTGGHGANVLTF.

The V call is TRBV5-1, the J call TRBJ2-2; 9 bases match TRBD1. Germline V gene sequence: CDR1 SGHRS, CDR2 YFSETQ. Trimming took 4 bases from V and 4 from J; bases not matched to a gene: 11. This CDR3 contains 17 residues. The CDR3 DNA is TGCGCCAGCAGCATGTCAAAAGGACAGGGGTTCACCGGGGAGCTGTTTTTT. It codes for CASSMSKGQGFTGELFF.

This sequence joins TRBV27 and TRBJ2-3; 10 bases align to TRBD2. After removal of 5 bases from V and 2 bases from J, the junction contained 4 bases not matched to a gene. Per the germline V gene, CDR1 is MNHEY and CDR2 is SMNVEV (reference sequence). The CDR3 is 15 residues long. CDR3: CASSILAGDTDTQYF. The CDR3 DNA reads TGTGCCAGCAGTATCCTAGCGGGGGACACAGATACGCAGTATTTT.

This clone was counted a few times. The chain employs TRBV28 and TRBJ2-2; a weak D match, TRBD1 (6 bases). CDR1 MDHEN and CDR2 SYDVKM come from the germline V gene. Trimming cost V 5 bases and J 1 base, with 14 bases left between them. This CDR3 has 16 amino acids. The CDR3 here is CASSPTEGQNTGELFF. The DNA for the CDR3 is TGTGCCAGCAGTCCAACCGAGGGACAGAACACCGGGGAGCTGTTTTTT.

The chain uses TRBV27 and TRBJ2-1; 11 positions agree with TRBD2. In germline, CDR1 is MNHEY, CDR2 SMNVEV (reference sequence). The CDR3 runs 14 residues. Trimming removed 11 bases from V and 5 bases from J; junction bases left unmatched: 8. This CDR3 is CACSGTSGNNEQFF. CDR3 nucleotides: TGTGCCTGCTCTGGGACTAGCGGAAACAATGAGCAGTTCTTC.

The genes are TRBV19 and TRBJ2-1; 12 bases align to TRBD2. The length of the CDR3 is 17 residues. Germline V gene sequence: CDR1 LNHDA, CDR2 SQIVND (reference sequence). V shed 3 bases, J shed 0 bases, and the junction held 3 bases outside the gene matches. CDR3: CASSISLAGGSYNEQFF. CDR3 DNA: TGTGCCAGTAGTATTTCACTAGCGGGAGGCTCCTACAATGAGCAGTTCTTC.

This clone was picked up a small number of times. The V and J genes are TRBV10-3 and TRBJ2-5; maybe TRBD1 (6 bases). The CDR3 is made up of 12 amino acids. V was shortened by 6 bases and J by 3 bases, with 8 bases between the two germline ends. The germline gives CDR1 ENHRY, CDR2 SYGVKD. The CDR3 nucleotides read TGTGCCATCAGCCGACAGGAAGAGACCCAGTACTTC. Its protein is CAISRQEETQYF.

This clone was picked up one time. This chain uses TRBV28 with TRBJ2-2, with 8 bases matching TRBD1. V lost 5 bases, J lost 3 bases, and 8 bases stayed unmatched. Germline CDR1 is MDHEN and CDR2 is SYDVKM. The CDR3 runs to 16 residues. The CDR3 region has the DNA TGTGCCAGCAGTCCCAGGGGGCAAGGGGACACCGGGGAGCTGTTTTTT. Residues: CASSPRGQGDTGELFF.

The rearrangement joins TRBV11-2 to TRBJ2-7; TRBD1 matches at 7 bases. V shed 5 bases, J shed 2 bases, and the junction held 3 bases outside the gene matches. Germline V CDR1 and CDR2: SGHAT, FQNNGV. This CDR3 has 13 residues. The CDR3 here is CASSQDRAYEQYF. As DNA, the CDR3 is TGTGCCAGCAGCCAAGACAGGGCCTACGAGCAGTACTTC.